These T cell receptor beta chains were read from a single sample in a study of Tregs in tolerant kidney transplant recipients. Measured with immunoSEQ multiplex PCR; TCRdb has only the in-frame clones, and not every one. The profile shows roughly 70,000 clones, 84% of them singletons. Sequenced material: CD4+ T cells from blood. The receptors come from a human donor in good health. Both conserved end residues are part of each CDR3. Fields, in order: V gene, J gene, clone size, D gene, CDR3 protein. A D gene is named only where the DNA matches it firmly. Size tells how often a clone was seen (once, few, many) or the class of an expanded clone, and some rows leave it out.

TRBV9	TRBJ2-3	-	TRBD1	CASRPRDRGHMSTDTQYF
TRBV5-1	TRBJ2-3	-	-	CASNLGGASEDTQYF
TRBV4-2	TRBJ2-5	few	-	CASSLYNREETQYF
TRBV5-4	TRBJ2-3	-	-	CASSLGNSRTDTQYF
TRBV19	TRBJ2-2	-	TRBD2	CASGSGTTGELFF
TRBV12-5	TRBJ2-3	-	TRBD2	CASGLGLAGEVDTQYF
TRBV4-1	TRBJ2-1	-	TRBD2	CASSQLAGGRANEQFF
TRBV30	TRBJ1-4	-	-	CASTAANEKLFF
TRBV4-1	TRBJ1-5	-	-	CASSPLGRVGQPQHF
TRBV30	TRBJ2-2	-	-	CAWSTLYGVNTGELFF
TRBV29-1	TRBJ1-1	-	-	CSATGPLNTEAFF
TRBV7-3	TRBJ1-1	medium-sized	-	CASSRRTNTEAFF
TRBV19	TRBJ2-7	-	TRBD2	CASSIDRSGSPGRAYEQYF
TRBV27	TRBJ2-7	few	-	CASSLSWDQAYEQYF
TRBV12-1	TRBJ2-7	-	-	CASSPLRLRDTFSYEQYF
TRBV7-9	TRBJ2-3	-	-	CASSLVGGVDTQYF
TRBV7-2	TRBJ2-5	-	TRBD2	CASSFSGGETQYF
TRBV4-1	TRBJ2-1	-	-	CASSSRRQGGWNEQFF
TRBV10-3	TRBJ1-5	-	TRBD1	CAISQQGNSNQPQHF
TRBV2	TRBJ2-5	-	TRBD2	CASRGIAGDKTQYF
TRBV10-3	TRBJ2-2	-	-	CAISEPNGELFF
TRBV14	TRBJ2-5	-	-	CASSQFETQYF
TRBV7-2	TRBJ1-2	-	TRBD1	CASSFRDRDSLSRYTF
TRBV19	TRBJ1-5	-	-	CASSMEAGNQPQHF
TRBV11-2	TRBJ2-1	-	TRBD2	CASGGDQFF
TRBV10-3	TRBJ1-1	-	-	CAISRGDNTEAFF
TRBV10-2	TRBJ2-2	-	TRBD1	CASKEGWGQEWILNTGELFF
TRBV6-5	TRBJ1-1	-	-	CASSYPGTSTEAFF
TRBV18	TRBJ2-7	-	-	CASSQGGGPVEQYF
TRBV30	TRBJ1-4	many	-	CAWSRLVGPNEKLFF
TRBV27	TRBJ1-3	-	-	CASSLMGASGNTIYF
TRBV7-8	TRBJ1-2	-	TRBD1	CASSPPGNWRTGQTFF
TRBV2	TRBJ2-3	-	-	CASSVGGQGDTQYF
TRBV6-5	TRBJ1-1	-	-	CASSFGPAAFF
TRBV7-6	TRBJ1-2	-	TRBD1	CASSEQGNGYTF
TRBV6-5	TRBJ1-1	-	TRBD1	CASRNGQGGTEAFF
TRBV5-4	TRBJ1-3	-	-	CASSQAWPRGSGNTIYF
TRBV5-1	TRBJ1-4	-	-	CASSLDGTGNEKLFF
TRBV6-6	TRBJ1-1	-	-	CASSRLRDRREAFF
TRBV19	TRBJ1-2	few	-	CASSPLGRDYGYTF
TRBV5-1	TRBJ2-1	-	-	CASRTSLLPNEQFF
TRBV9	TRBJ1-1	-	TRBD1	CASSVGGQELTLRNTEAFF
TRBV5-1	TRBJ1-3	-	-	CASSLAMGGPGNTIYF
TRBV7-8	TRBJ1-1	-	-	CASFTFGQLNTEAFF
TRBV15	TRBJ2-3	-	-	CATSSAPTTDTQYF
TRBV6-1	TRBJ1-2	once	-	CASSESGARRQGYTF